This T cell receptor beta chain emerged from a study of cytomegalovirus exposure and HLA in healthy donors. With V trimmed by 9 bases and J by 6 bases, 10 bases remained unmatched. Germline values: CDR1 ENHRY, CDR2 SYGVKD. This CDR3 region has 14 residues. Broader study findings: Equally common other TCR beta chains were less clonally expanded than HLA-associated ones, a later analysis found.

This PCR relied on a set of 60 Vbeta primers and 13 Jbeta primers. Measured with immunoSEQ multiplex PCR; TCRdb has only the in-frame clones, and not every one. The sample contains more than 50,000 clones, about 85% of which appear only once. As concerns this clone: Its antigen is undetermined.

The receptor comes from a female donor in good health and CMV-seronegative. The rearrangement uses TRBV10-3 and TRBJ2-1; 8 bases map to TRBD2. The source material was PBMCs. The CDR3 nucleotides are TGTGCCATTCGTGATAGCGGGGCGGTCAATGAGCAGTTCTTC. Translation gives CAIRDSGAVNEQFF.